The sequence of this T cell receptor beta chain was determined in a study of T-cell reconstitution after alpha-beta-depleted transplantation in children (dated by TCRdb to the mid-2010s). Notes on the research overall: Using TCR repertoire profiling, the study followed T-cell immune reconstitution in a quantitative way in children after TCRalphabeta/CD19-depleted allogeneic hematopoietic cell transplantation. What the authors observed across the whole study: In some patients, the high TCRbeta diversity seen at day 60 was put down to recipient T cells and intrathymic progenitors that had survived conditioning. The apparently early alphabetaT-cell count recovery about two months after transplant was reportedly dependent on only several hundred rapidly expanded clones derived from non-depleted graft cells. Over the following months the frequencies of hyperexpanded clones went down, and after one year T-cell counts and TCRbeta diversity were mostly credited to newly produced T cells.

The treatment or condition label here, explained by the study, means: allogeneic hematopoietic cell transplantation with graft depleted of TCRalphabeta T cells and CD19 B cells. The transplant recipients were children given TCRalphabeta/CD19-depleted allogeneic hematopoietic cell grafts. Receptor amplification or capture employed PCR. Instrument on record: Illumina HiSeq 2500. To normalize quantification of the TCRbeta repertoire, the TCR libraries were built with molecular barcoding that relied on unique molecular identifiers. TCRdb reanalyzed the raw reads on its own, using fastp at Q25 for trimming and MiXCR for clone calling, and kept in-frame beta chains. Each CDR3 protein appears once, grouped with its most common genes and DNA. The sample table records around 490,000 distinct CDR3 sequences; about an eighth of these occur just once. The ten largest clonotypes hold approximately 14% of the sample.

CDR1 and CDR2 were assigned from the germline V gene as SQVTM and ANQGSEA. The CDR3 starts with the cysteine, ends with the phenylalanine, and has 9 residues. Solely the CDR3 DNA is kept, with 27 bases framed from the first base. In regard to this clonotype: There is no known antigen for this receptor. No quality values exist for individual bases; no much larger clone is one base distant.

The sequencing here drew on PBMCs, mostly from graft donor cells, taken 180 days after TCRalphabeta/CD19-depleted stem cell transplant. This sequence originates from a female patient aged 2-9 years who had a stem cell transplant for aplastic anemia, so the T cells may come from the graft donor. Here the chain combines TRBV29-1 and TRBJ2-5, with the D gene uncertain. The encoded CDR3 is CRIKGTQYF. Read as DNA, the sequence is TGCAGAATCAAGGGGACCCAGTACTTC.